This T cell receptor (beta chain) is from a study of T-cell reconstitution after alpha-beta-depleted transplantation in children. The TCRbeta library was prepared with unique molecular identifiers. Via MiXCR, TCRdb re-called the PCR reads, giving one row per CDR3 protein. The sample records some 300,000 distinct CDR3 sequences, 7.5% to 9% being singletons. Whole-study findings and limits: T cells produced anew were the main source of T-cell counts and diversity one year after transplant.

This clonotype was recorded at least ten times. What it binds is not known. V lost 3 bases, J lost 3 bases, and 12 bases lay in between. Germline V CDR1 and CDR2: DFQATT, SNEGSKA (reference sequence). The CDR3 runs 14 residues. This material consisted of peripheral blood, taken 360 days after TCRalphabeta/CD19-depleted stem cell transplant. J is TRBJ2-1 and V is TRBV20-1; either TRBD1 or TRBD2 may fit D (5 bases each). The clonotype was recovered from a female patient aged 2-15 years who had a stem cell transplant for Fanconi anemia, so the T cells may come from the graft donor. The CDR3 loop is CSASVGTLYNEQFF. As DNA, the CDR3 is TGCAGTGCTAGTGTCGGGACCCTCTACAATGAGCAGTTCTTC.